This T cell receptor (beta chain) emerged from a study of Tregs in tolerant kidney transplant recipients. Findings of the study overall: Biological reproducibility was not directly addressed, but technical replication error appeared minimal. Tregs expanded with activated donor B cells seemed most donor-specific.

Unstimulated Tregs (CD4+CD25+CD127-) and CD4+CD25- non-Tregs were sorted from PBMCs. As regards this clone: The antigen is not known.

Using immunoSEQ multiplex PCR, the repertoire was profiled, and TCRdb retains in-frame clones only, with some absent. Of under 50,000 clones in the sample, more than 80% were seen once. Sequencing was performed on Tregs from blood. The receptor was isolated from a human donor in good health.

In DNA form, the CDR3 reads TGTGCCATCAGTGCCAAAGGTGTAACTGAAGCTTTCTTT. This codes for CAISAKGVTEAFF. This chain uses TRBV10-3 with TRBJ1-1; D is uncertain. The CDR3 is 13 residues long. V lost 4 bases and J 5 bases, leaving 11 bases between the germline ends. CDR1 and CDR2 (germline): ENHRY, SYGVKD.